This T cell receptor beta chain is drawn from a study of radiotherapy plus CTLA-4 blockade in lung cancer. Study as a whole: 15% to 20% of patients responded objectively, and approximately 33% achieved disease control.

Data came from immunoSEQ multiplex PCR; TCRdb stores just in-frame clones and leaves some out. The repertoire holds around 70,000 clones, with around 86% as singletons. Findings and limits, study-wide: Increased serum interferon-beta after radiation also reportedly predicted response strongly. In blood, tumor-derived TCR clones expanded after radiotherapy plus ipilimumab.

Only one count was recorded for this clone. Antigen specificity is unknown. The germline V gene encodes CDR1 SGHRS and CDR2 YFSETQ. The CDR3 is 18 amino acids. V shed 4 bases, J shed 5 bases, and the junction held 15 bases outside the gene matches. The sequences come from peripheral blood, collected from a patient treated with radiotherapy plus ipilimumab. The TCR sequence derives from a human donor with non-small cell lung cancer who had a partial response to radiotherapy plus ipilimumab. V and J are TRBV5-1 and TRBJ2-5; 12 positions match TRBD2. The DNA of the CDR3 is TGCGCCAGCAGCCCAGGACTAGCGGGACCGGGGGCCCGGGAGACCCAGTACTTC. Translated: CASSPGLAGPGARETQYF. Complete variable domain (other parts from reference TRBV5-1 and TRBJ2-5): KAGVTQTPRYLIKTRGQQVTLSCSPISGHRSVSWYQQTPGQGLQFLFEYFSETQRNKGNFPGRFSGRQFSNSRSEMNVSTLELGDSALYLCASSPGLAGPGARETQYFGPGTRLLVL.